This T cell receptor (beta chain) derives from a study of shared clonotypes between healthy human individuals. Study outcomes and limitations: Some naive CD4 clonotypes, around 5%, turned up in common across four donors. A reduction in generation probabilities was seen for non-shared clonotypes relative to those shared by all four donors.

The CDR3 has 14 residues. Germline values: CDR1 ENHRY, CDR2 SYGVKD. The V end lost 8 bases, the J end lost 7 bases, and 19 bases lay between the germline ends. CD45RA-negative memory and CD45RA+ naive subsets were split from the CD4+ cells. Remarks on this clone: No antigen is known for it.

Original processing methods: Because ImmunoSEQ provided only junction sequences with no quality scores, the filtering differed. Repertoires were generated with immunoSEQ multiplex PCR, while TCRdb's copy carries only in-frame clones and drops some. The D gene and trimming were derived from the DNA, and the V and J assignments and clone size from that table. Of about 1 million clones listed, about 76% are singletons. The receptor comes from a man aged 18-30 years in good health. Sequencing was performed on memory CD4+ T cells sorted from blood. Subset defined: CD45RA-negative fraction. The rearrangement joins TRBV10-3 to TRBJ2-3; weak D call: TRBD1 (6 bases). The CDR3 loop is CAIGWTEGVNTQYF. In DNA form, the CDR3 reads TGTGCCATCGGCTGGACAGAAGGCGTGAATACGCAGTATTTT.